One sample yielded the 30 T cell receptor beta chains listed below, sequenced in a study of T cells after yellow fever vaccination. Using its own MiXCR run on the 5' RACE reads, TCRdb lists one record per CDR3 protein. The sample has about 320,000 distinct CDR3 sequences; about 10% are singletons. The source material was CD4+ T cells sorted from PBMCs, sampled 45 days after the yellow fever booster vaccination. Receptors were obtained from a man aged 18 to 29 who received the YFV17D yellow fever vaccine.

This clonotype was detected only a few times. The rearrangement joins TRBV4-1 to TRBJ1-5; tentatively, D is TRBD1 (6 bases). V was trimmed by 5 bases and J by 0 bases, leaving 11 bases between them. The CDR3 is made up of 15 amino acids. Germline V gene sequence: CDR1 MGHRA, CDR2 YSYEKL. This chain's CDR3 is CASSWGGPSNQPQHF. For the CDR3, the DNA is TGCGCCAGCAGCTGGGGGGGCCCTAGCAATCAGCCCCAGCATTTT.

This chain links TRBV11-2 with TRBJ2-1; 8 bases agree with TRBD1. V dropped 5 bases and J dropped 1; count of bases not matched to a gene: 4. Germline-derived CDR1 and CDR2 are SGHAT and FQNNGV. This CDR3 region has 15 residues. DNA of the CDR3: TGTGCCAGCAGCACCAACAGGGGGTCCTACAATGAGCAGTTCTTC. The encoded protein is CASSTNRGSYNEQFF.

The CDR3 region is CASSTHYQRGASYNEQFF. The CDR3, as DNA: TGCGCCAGCAGCACTCACTACCAGCGGGGGGCTTCCTACAATGAGCAGTTCTTC. The V gene is TRBV4-3, the J gene TRBJ2-1, with 9 bases that match TRBD2. The germline V gene encodes CDR1 LGHNA and CDR2 YSLEER. CDR3 length: 18 residues. Germline trimming cut 5 bases from V and 1 base from J; bases unmatched to any gene: 12.

This clonotype was seen more than once but under ten times. The rearrangement joins TRBV5-1 to TRBJ2-1, with 7 bases fitting TRBD1. CDR3 length: 15 residues. V shed 5 bases, J shed 2 bases, and the junction held 7 bases outside the gene matches. Germline loops: CDR1 SGHRS, CDR2 YFSETQ. In nucleotides, the CDR3 is TGCGCCAGCAGGCCGGGGCAGGGGGCCTACAATGAGCAGTTCTTC. Translated, it gives CASRPGQGAYNEQFF.

This clonotype was counted at least ten times. The chain recombines TRBV5-6 with TRBJ1-2; no clear D gene. The length of the CDR3 is 15 residues. Germline lookup yields CDR1 SGHDT and CDR2 YYEEEE. V gave up 4 bases and J gave up 2 bases, with 15 bases separating them. The CDR3 DNA sequence: TGTGCCAGCAGCCGACGACTCCGGGTCAACTATGGCTACACCTTC. Translated: CASSRRLRVNYGYTF.

This clonotype appeared a few times. The rearrangement links TRBV7-9 to TRBJ2-7, with a tentative D call TRBD2 (6 bases). The V end was cut by 5 bases, the J end by 6 bases, with 26 bases between. CDR1 is SEHNR and CDR2 is FQNEAQ in the germline V gene (reference sequence). The CDR3 runs 17 residues. CDR3 DNA sequence: TGTGCCAGCAGCCCCGCTCTCTGGGCGCTCGAGGGAGGCGAGCAGTACTTC. Translating gives CASSPALWALEGGEQYF.

The gene calls are TRBV6-4 and TRBJ1-6; no clear D. This CDR3 is built from 13 residues. The germline V gene has CDR1 MRHNA and CDR2 SNTAGT. V dropped 2 bases and J dropped 6 bases, with 5 bases sitting between them. The CDR3 here is CASSDEINSPLHF. In nucleotides, the CDR3 is TGTGCCAGCAGTGACGAGATTAATTCACCCCTCCACTTT.

Ten or more counts support this clonotype. The V and J genes are TRBV12-3 or TRBV12-4 and TRBJ2-1; either TRBD1 or TRBD2 may supply D (6 bases each). The germline V and J ends were trimmed by 3 bases and 8 bases, with 11 bases remaining between them. CDR3 length: 13 residues. This CDR3 is CASSFTRGDEQFF. The DNA of the CDR3 is TGTGCCAGCAGTTTTACGAGGGGGGATGAGCAGTTCTTC.

This clonotype was recorded many times. The chain uses TRBV18 and TRBJ2-5, with D perhaps matching TRBD2 (5 bases). Germline V gives CDR1 KGHSH, CDR2 LQKENI. The CDR3 covers 13 residues. V dropped 4 bases and J dropped 5 bases, with 11 bases sitting between them. The CDR3 here is CASSRARGETQYF. The CDR3 nucleotides are TGTGCCAGCTCACGCGCCAGAGGGGAGACCCAGTACTTC.

The rearrangement uses TRBV29-1 and TRBJ1-1, with a tentative D call TRBD1 (5 bases). The CDR3 contains 14 residues. Deletions cut 8 bases from V and 4 bases from J, with 20 bases between. Germline-derived CDR1 and CDR2 are SQVTM and ANQGSEA. CDR3 sequence reads: CSSTRAGPGTEAFF. DNA for the CDR3: TGCAGCAGCACTAGGGCAGGGCCCGGCACTGAAGCTTTCTTT.

The chain joins TRBV5-8 to TRBJ2-7, with D possibly matching TRBD1 (6 bases). With 4 bases removed from V and 7 bases from J, the gap between germline ends came to 21 bases. The CDR3 sequence is 15 residues long. Germline assignment: CDR1 SGHTS and CDR2 YDEGEE. The CDR3 loop is CASSHTGQARGEQYF. The CDR3 region has the DNA TGTGCCAGCAGCCATACGGGGCAGGCCAGGGGAGAGCAGTACTTC. Full variable domain (remainder filled in from reference TRBV5-8 and TRBJ2-7): EAGVTQSPTHLIKTRGQQATLRCSPISGHTSVYWYQQALGLGLQFLLWYDEGEERNRGNFPPRFSGRQFPNYSSELNVNALELEDSALYLCASSHTGQARGEQYFGPGTRLTVT.

The chain joins TRBV12-3 or TRBV12-4 to TRBJ1-2; 7 positions match TRBD1. CDR3 length equals 13 residues. Unmatched junction bases numbered 7, after V lost 5 bases and J lost 7 bases. This chain's CDR3 is CASSPSQGVGYTF. The CDR3 region has the DNA TGTGCCAGCAGTCCATCTCAGGGGGTTGGCTACACCTTC.

This clonotype was counted between two and nine times. The rearrangement links TRBV12-3 or TRBV12-4 to TRBJ1-1; 12 nucleotides align to TRBD1. The CDR3 totals 14 residues. The V and J ends lost 6 bases and 12 bases, in that order; junction bases with no gene match: 11. Here the CDR3 reads CASRYQGDRGPTFF. The DNA of the CDR3 is TGTGCCAGCAGATACCAGGGGGACAGGGGGCCGACTTTCTTT.

The rearrangement uses TRBV9 and TRBJ2-1, with a possible D match to TRBD1 (6 bases). Germline V gene lookup returns CDR1 SGDLS and CDR2 YYNGEE. The CDR3 is 15 amino acids. V shed 0 bases and J shed 3 bases, with 10 bases lying between them. The CDR3 sequence: CASSVAGDHYNEQFF. The CDR3 DNA follows: TGTGCCAGCAGCGTAGCAGGGGACCACTACAATGAGCAGTTCTTC. Full variable domain (remainder filled in from reference TRBV9 and TRBJ2-1): DSGVTQTPKHLITATGQRVTLRCSPRSGDLSVYWYQQSLDQGLQFLIQYYNGEERAKGNILERFSAQQFPDLHSELNLSSLELGDSALYFCASSVAGDHYNEQFFGPGTRLTVL.

This clonotype was counted between two and nine times. This chain uses TRBV6-5 with TRBJ2-2, with a possible D match to TRBD2 (6 bases). V was pared by 1 base and J by 6 bases, with 12 bases between. The CDR3 spans 15 residues. CDR1 MNHEY and CDR2 SVGAGI come from the germline V gene. The CDR3 sequence is CASSYLAEVSGELFF. The DNA of the CDR3 is TGTGCCAGCAGTTACTTAGCGGAGGTGTCCGGGGAGCTGTTTTTT.

The table lists this clonotype with many counts. V and J are TRBV5-1 and TRBJ2-1; perhaps TRBD2 as D (6 bases). The germline gives CDR1 SGHRS, CDR2 YFSETQ. The CDR3 totals 15 residues. Trimming shortened V by 0 bases and J by 0 bases, and 7 bases separated the two germline ends. CDR3 DNA sequence: TGCGCCAGCAGCTTGGGGGGGGTCTCCTACAATGAGCAGTTCTTC. Amino acids: CASSLGGVSYNEQFF.

V gene TRBV6-2 or TRBV6-3 combines with J gene TRBJ2-5; D may correspond to TRBD1 or TRBD2 (5 bases each). The V end lost 6 bases, the J end lost 4 bases, and 15 bases lay between the germline ends. CDR3 size: 14 residues. The germline V gene has CDR1 MNHEY and CDR2 SVGEGT. In nucleotides, the CDR3 is TGTGCCAGCAGCCCCCAGTGGGGGAGAGAGACCCAGTACTTC. This encodes CASSPQWGRETQYF.

This clonotype showed up just a few times. The chain has TRBV5-1 and TRBJ2-5, with 15 positions matching TRBD2. V dropped 3 bases and J dropped 5; count of bases not matched to a gene: 11. This CDR3 spans 18 amino acids. Germline V gives CDR1 SGHRS, CDR2 YFSETQ. CDR3 amino acids: CASSSTPGLAGGGETQYF. The CDR3 nucleotides are TGCGCCAGCAGCTCCACGCCGGGACTAGCGGGGGGCGGGGAGACCCAGTACTTC.

The chain combines TRBV20-1 with TRBJ2-7, with D perhaps TRBD2 (7 bases). V dropped 7 bases and J dropped 2 bases, with 15 bases sitting between them. From germline, CDR1 is DFQATT and CDR2 SNEGSKA (reference sequence). The CDR3 is 13 amino acids. This CDR3 reads CSGSWGGPYEQYF. DNA of the CDR3: TGCAGTGGTTCCTGGGGGGGGCCCTACGAGCAGTACTTC.

This chain connects TRBV3-1 to TRBJ2-3; the match to TRBD2 covers 15 bases. This CDR3 is built from 18 residues. The V and J ends lost 4 bases and 3 bases, in that order; junction bases with no gene match: 8. The germline V gene encodes CDR1 LGHDT and CDR2 YNNKEL (reference sequence). The CDR3 DNA follows: TGTGCCAGCAGCCCCAAGAGGACTAGCGGGGGGGCAACAGATACGCAGTATTTT. This encodes CASSPKRTSGGATDTQYF.

This clonotype was seen once. J is TRBJ2-1 and V is TRBV9; 9 bases map to TRBD2. CDR3 length: 15 amino acids. Germline V CDR1 and CDR2: SGDLS, YYNGEE. V shed 4 bases and J 8 bases; nucleotides not matched to a gene: 10. As DNA, the CDR3 is TGTGCCAGCAGCCTCGCTGGGACTAGCCGTCATGAGCAGTTCTTC. As protein: CASSLAGTSRHEQFF.

This clonotype has just a few counts. The chain combines TRBV5-4 with TRBJ1-2; 7 bases fit TRBD1. The CDR3 has 15 amino acids. The junction had 14 bases not matched to a gene; V was cut back by 8 bases and J by 4 bases. Germline V lookup: CDR1 SGHNT, CDR2 YYREEE (reference sequence). CDR3 sequence: CASWGAGTEIYGYTF. CDR3 in DNA: TGTGCCAGTTGGGGGGCCGGGACAGAGATCTATGGCTACACCTTC.

This clonotype has more than one count but fewer than ten. The chain has TRBV2 and TRBJ2-2, with D unresolved. The CDR3 is 13 amino acids. Trimming removed 1 base at V and 3 bases at J, with 3 bases between. Per germline, CDR1 SNHLY and CDR2 FYNNEI. CDR3 amino acids: CASSEGYTGELFF. CDR3 coding DNA: TGTGCCAGCAGTGAAGGGTACACCGGGGAGCTGTTTTTT.

In this sample, this clonotype turned up a few times. The rearrangement links TRBV20-1 to TRBJ2-5; 9 nucleotides align to TRBD2. The J segment lost 7 bases and the V segment lost 1 base, leaving 10 bases of the junction unmatched. The germline V gene has CDR1 DFQATT and CDR2 SNEGSKA (reference sequence). CDR3 size: 15 residues. CDR3 loop: CSARGQRGAYGTQYF. The CDR3, as DNA: TGCAGTGCTAGAGGCCAGCGGGGGGCCTACGGGACCCAGTACTTC.

A few counts support this clonotype. V usage is TRBV7-9 and J usage is TRBJ1-5; 7 bases line up with TRBD1. CDR1 is SEHNR, CDR2 FQNEAQ, per germline (reference sequence). V shed 5 bases, J shed 9 bases, and the junction held 10 bases outside the gene matches. The CDR3 contains 14 residues. The CDR3, as DNA: TGTGCCAGCAGCCGGGGACAGCTGGGTCGGCCCCAGCATTTT. This codes for CASSRGQLGRPQHF.

The CDR3, as DNA: TGTGCCACCAGCAGAGATCTTAGGACAGGGGTCGAGCAGTACTTC. This sequence encodes CATSRDLRTGVEQYF. The genes are TRBV15 and TRBJ2-7; 9 bases are shared with TRBD1. Looked up from germline, CDR1 is LNHNV and CDR2 is YYDKDF (reference sequence). The CDR3 is 15 residues long. V was clipped by 0 bases and J by 6 bases; unmatched bases: 6. The whole variable domain, filled in from reference TRBV15 and TRBJ2-7, reads DAMVIQNPRYQVTQFGKPVTLSCSQTLNHNVMYWYQQKSSQAPKLLFHYYDKDFNNEADTPDNFQSRRPNTSFCFLDIRSPGLGDTAMYLCATSRDLRTGVEQYFGPGTRLTVT.

This clonotype appeared a few times. This chain uses TRBV7-2 with TRBJ2-3, with 16 bases matching TRBD2. There are 16 residues in the CDR3. J gave up 6 bases and V 4 bases, and 4 bases lay outside the gene matches. Germline-derived CDR1 and CDR2 are SGHTA and FQGNSA. The CDR3 DNA sequence: TGTGCCAGCAGCTGGGGACTAGCGGGGGGGCTGGATACGCAGTATTTT. Protein sequence: CASSWGLAGGLDTQYF.

The V and J genes are TRBV18 and TRBJ2-5; 7 bases line up with TRBD1. The CDR3 consists of 14 residues. V shed 3 bases, J shed 7 bases, and the junction held 8 bases outside the gene matches. The germline V gene has CDR1 KGHSH and CDR2 LQKENI. The DNA for the CDR3 is TGTGCCAGCTCACCGGGACAGATACCTGGGACCCAGTACTTC. This codes for CASSPGQIPGTQYF.

This clonotype was detected only a few times. The V call is TRBV7-2, the J call TRBJ2-1; 10 bases agree with TRBD2. This CDR3 has 13 amino acids. From germline, CDR1 is SGHTA and CDR2 FQGNSA. Losses at the gene ends were 3 bases for V and 10 bases for J; bases not matched to a gene: 3. The chain's CDR3 is CASSLSSGGEQFF. CDR3 DNA: TGTGCCAGCAGCTTGTCTAGCGGGGGAGAGCAGTTCTTC.

This chain joins TRBV6-4 and TRBJ2-1; TRBD1 matches 10 bases. Germline V gene lookup returns CDR1 MRHNA and CDR2 SNTAGT. V was clipped by 4 bases and J by 0 bases; unmatched bases: 6. The CDR3 extends over 17 amino acids. The CDR3 here is CASSAQGQGSSYNEQFF. CDR3 DNA sequence: TGTGCCAGCAGTGCCCAGGGACAGGGGTCCTCCTACAATGAGCAGTTCTTC.